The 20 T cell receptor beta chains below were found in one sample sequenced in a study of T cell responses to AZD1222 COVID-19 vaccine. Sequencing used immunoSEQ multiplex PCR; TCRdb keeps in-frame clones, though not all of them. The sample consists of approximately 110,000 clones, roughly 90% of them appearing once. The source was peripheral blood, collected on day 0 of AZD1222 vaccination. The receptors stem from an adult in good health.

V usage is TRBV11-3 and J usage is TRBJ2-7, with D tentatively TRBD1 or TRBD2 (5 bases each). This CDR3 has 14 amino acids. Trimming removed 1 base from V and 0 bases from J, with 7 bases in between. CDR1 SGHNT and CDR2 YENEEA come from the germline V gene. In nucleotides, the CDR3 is TGTGCCAGCAGCTTAGGTGGGGGCTCCTACGAGCAGTACTTC. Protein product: CASSLGGGSYEQYF.

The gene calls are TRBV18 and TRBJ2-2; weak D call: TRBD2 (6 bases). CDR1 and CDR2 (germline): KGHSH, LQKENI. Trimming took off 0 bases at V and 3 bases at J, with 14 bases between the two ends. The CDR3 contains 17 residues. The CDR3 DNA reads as TGTGCCAGCTCACCACCCGGGGGACTCGGGGACACCGGGGAGCTGTTTTTT. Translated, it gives CASSPPGGLGDTGELFF. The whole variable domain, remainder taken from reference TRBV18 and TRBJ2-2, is NAGVMQNPRHLVRRRGQEARLRCSPMKGHSHVYWYRQLPEEGLKFMVYLQKENIIDESGMPKERFSAEFPKEGPSILRIQQVVRGDSAAYFCASSPPGGLGDTGELFFGEGSRLTVL.

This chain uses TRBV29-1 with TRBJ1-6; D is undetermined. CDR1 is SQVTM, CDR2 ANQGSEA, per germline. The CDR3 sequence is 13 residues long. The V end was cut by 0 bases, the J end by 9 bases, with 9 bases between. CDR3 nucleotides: TGCAGCGTTGAAGAGGGAGTCGGTTCACCCCTCCACTTT. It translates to CSVEEGVGSPLHF.

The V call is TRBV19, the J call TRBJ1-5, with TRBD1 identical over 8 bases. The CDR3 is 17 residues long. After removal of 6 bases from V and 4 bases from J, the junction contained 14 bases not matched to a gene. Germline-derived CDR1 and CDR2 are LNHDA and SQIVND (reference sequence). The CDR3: CASSPRGRGYGNQPQHF. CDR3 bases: TGTGCCAGTAGCCCCAGGGGGCGCGGATACGGTAATCAGCCCCAGCATTTT. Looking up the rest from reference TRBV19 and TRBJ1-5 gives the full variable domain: DGGITQSPKYLFRKEGQNVTLSCEQNLNHDAMYWYRQDPGQGLRLIYYSQIVNDFQKGDIAEGYSVSREKKESFPLTVTSAQKNPTAFYLCASSPRGRGYGNQPQHFGDGTRLSIL.

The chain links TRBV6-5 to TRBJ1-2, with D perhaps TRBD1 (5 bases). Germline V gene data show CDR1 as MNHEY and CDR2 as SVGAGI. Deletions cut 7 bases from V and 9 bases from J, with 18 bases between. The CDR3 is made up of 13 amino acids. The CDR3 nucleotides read TGTGCCAGCATCTTAGTACAGGACAATCGCTACACCTTC. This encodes CASILVQDNRYTF.

CDR3 sequence: CASSQGTGGLNEQFF. DNA of the CDR3: TGTGCCAGCAGCCAAGGAACGGGGGGGCTCAATGAGCAGTTCTTC. The rearrangement joins TRBV4-2 to TRBJ2-1, with 8 bases that match TRBD2. Germline loops: CDR1 LGHNA, CDR2 YNFKEQ. This CDR3 comprises 15 residues. V lost 1 base and J lost 6; bases outside the gene matches: 5.

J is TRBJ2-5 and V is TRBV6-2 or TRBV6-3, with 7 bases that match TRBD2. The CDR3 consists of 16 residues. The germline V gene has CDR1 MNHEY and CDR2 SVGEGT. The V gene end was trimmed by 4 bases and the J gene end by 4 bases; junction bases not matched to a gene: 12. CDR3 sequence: CASSSPTSWLGETQYF. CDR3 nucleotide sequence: TGTGCCAGCAGTTCCCCGACTAGCTGGCTGGGAGAGACCCAGTACTTC.

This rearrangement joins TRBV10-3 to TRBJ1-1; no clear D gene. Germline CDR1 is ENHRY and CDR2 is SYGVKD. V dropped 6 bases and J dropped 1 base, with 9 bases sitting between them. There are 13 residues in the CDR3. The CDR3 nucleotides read TGTGCCATCAGGGTCTCTGGGAACACTGAAGCTTTCTTT. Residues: CAIRVSGNTEAFF.

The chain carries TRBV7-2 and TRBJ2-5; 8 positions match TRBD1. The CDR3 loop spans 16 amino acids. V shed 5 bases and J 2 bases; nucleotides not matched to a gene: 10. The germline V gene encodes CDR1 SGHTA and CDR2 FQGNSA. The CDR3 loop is CASSVTGEFSQETQYF. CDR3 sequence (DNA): TGTGCCAGCAGCGTGACAGGGGAGTTTTCACAAGAGACCCAGTACTTC. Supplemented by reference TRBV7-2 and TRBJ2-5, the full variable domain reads GAGVSQSPSNKVTEKGKDVELRCDPISGHTALYWYRQSLGQGLEFLIYFQGNSAPDKSGLPSDRFSAERTGGSVSTLTIQRTQQEDSAVYLCASSVTGEFSQETQYFGPGTRLLVL.

Written as DNA, the CDR3 is TGTGCCAGTAGTCCTCGGGGCATTAATGAAAAACTGTTTTTT. Its protein product is CASSPRGINEKLFF. The rearrangement links TRBV19 to TRBJ1-4; D possibly corresponds to TRBD1 (5 bases). The CDR3 totals 14 residues. Trimming cost V 5 bases and J 4 bases, with 11 bases left between them. Looked up from germline, CDR1 is LNHDA and CDR2 is SQIVND (reference sequence).

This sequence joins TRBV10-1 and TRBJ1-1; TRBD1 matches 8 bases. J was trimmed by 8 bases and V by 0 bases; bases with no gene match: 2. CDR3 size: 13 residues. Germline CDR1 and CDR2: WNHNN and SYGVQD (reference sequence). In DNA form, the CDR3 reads TGCGCCAGCAGTGAGTCGGGGACAGGAGAAGCTTTCTTT. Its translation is CASSESGTGEAFF.

CDR3 amino acids: CASSWTVLATNEKLFF. For the CDR3, the DNA is TGTGCCAGCAGCTGGACGGTTCTTGCAACTAATGAAAAACTGTTTTTT. The chain couples TRBV5-8 to TRBJ1-4; no clear D gene. The CDR3 spans 16 residues. Germline CDR1 SGHTS, CDR2 YDEGEE. Trimming removed 3 bases from V and 0 bases from J, with 12 bases in between.

CDR3 DNA sequence: TGTGCCAGCACCCCGACAGGGTACACCGGGGAGCTGTTTTTT. This encodes CASTPTGYTGELFF. V gene TRBV2 combines with J gene TRBJ2-2; 7 bases agree with TRBD1. CDR3 length: 14 residues. Germline V lookup: CDR1 SNHLY, CDR2 FYNNEI. Unmatched junction bases numbered 5, after V lost 7 bases and J lost 3 bases.

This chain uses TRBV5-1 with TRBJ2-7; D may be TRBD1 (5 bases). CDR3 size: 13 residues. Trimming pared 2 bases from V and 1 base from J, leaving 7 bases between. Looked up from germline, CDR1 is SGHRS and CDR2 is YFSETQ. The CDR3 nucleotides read TGCGCCAGCAGCTTCAGGGTATCCTACGAGCAGTACTTC. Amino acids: CASSFRVSYEQYF.

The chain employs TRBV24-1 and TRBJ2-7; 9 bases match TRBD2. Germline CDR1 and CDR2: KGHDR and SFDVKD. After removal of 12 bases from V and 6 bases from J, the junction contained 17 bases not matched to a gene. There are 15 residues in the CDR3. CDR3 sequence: CAAIAGAYFPPEQYF. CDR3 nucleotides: TGTGCCGCGATAGCGGGGGCGTATTTCCCTCCCGAGCAGTACTTC.

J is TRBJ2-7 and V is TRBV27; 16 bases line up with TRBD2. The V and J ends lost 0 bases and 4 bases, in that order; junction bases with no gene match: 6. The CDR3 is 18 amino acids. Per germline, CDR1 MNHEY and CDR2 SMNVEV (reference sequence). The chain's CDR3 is CASSLSGLAGGRIYEQYF. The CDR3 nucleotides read TGTGCCAGCAGTTTATCGGGACTAGCGGGGGGGCGGATTTACGAGCAGTACTTC.

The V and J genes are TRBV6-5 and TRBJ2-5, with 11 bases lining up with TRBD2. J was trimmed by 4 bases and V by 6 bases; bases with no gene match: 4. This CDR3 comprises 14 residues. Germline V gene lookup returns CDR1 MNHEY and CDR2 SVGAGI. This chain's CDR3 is CASSPLAGGETQYF. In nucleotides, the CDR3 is TGTGCCAGCAGCCCCCTAGCGGGAGGAGAGACCCAGTACTTC.

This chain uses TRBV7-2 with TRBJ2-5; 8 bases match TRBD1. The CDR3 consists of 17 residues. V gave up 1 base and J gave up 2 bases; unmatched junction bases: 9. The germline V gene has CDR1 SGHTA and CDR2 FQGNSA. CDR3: CASSLVQGGVTQETQYF. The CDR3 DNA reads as TGTGCCAGCAGCTTAGTACAGGGGGGTGTAACACAAGAGACCCAGTACTTC.

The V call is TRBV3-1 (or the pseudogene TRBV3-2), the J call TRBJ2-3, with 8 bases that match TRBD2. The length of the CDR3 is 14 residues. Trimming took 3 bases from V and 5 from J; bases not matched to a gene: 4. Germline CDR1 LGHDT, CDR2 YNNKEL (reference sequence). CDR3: CASSQALAGDTQYF. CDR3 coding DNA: TGTGCCAGCAGCCAGGCTCTAGCGGGAGATACGCAGTATTTT.

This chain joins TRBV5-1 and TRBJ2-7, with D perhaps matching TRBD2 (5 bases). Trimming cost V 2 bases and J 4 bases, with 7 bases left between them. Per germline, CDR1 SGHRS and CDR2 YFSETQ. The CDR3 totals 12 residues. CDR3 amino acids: CASSLGGYEQYF. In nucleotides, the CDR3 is TGCGCCAGCAGCTTAGGAGGATACGAGCAGTACTTC. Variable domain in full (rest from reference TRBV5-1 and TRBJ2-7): KAGVTQTPRYLIKTRGQQVTLSCSPISGHRSVSWYQQTPGQGLQFLFEYFSETQRNKGNFPGRFSGRQFSNSRSEMNVSTLELGDSALYLCASSLGGYEQYFGPGTRLTVT.